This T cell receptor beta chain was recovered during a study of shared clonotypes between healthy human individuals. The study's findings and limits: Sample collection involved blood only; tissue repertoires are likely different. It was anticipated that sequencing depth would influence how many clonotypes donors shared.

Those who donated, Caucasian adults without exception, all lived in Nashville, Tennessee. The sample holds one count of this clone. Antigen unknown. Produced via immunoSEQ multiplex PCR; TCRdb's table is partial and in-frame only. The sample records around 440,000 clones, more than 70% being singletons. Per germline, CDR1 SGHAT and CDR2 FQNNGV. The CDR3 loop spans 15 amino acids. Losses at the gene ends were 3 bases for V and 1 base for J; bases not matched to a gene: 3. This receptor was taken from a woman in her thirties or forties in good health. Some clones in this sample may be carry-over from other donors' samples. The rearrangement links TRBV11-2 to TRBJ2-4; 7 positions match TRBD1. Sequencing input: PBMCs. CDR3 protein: CASSFTGVAKNIQYF. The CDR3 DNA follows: TGTGCCAGCAGCTTCACAGGGGTGGCCAAAAACATTCAGTACTTC.